This TCR beta chain was profiled in a study of T cell repertoires in cytomegalovirus infection. Looking at the study overall: Well-studied HLA-B-restricted CMV epitopes were used in the study alongside recently identified HLA-C-restricted ones. CMV infection plus the matching HLA type was flagged by public TCR beta signatures. General study results and limits: Ex vivo responses were dominated by HLA-C-restricted CMV-specific TCR beta clonotypes.

TCRdb analysed the reads with MiXCR anew, one entry per CDR3 protein. Seen here are over 250,000 distinct CDR3 sequences, 20% to 25% observed once, and the top ten hold approximately 19%. The table lists this clonotype with a few counts. Its antigen is undetermined. The CDR3 spans 13 residues. The V segment lost 11 bases and the J segment 7 bases; nucleotides outside the gene matches: 11. Germline lookup yields CDR1 ENHRY and CDR2 SYGVKD. The rearrangement uses TRBV10-3 and TRBJ2-7, with TRBD1 matching over 10 bases. Sequencing was performed on cultured PBMCs, taken from culture after CMV antigen stimulation. This receptor was taken from a human donor in good health (CMV status not recorded). Some clones in this sample may be carry-over from other donors' samples. CDR3 region: CASGDRGQGEQYV. CDR3 in DNA: TGTGCCTCCGGCGACAGGGGGCAGGGAGAGCAGTACGTC.